This T cell receptor (beta chain) is from a study of human T cells and chemical hapten exposure. This sample's time point: pre-sensitization, week 0. Treatment described: therapeutic diphenylcyclopropenone sensitization with weekly scalp DPC. Trimming cost V 0 bases and J 4 bases, with 14 bases left between them. Germline values: CDR1 LGHNA, CDR2 YSLEER. This CDR3 has 16 amino acids. TCRdb reanalysed the RACE reads using MiXCR and keeps one entry per CDR3 protein. The sample lists about 270,000 distinct CDR3 sequences; 7.7% were seen once. This clonotype was obtained from a man aged 18 to 30 with alopecia areata. Some clones in this sample may be carry-over from other donors' samples. The chain joins TRBV4-3 to TRBJ2-3, with D perhaps matching TRBD1 (6 bases). Specimen: whole blood, collected in connection with sensitization to the hapten diphenylcyclopropenone (DPC). The CDR3 sequence is CASSQEVSGVADTQYF. Written as DNA, the CDR3 is TGCGCCAGCAGCCAAGAGGTCTCAGGGGTAGCAGATACGCAGTATTTT.